This T cell receptor beta chain is drawn from a study of OX40 agonist ivuxolimab in advanced cancers. After removal of 0 bases from V and 4 bases from J, the junction contained 14 bases not matched to a gene. Germline values: CDR1 SGHVS, CDR2 FNYEAQ. The CDR3 has 18 amino acids. The protocol was immunoSEQ multiplex PCR, while the TCRdb copy is restricted to in-frame clones and leaves out a portion. The sample has tens of thousands of clones, about 93% seen once; the top ten hold 15% to 20%. The TCR originated in an adult with an advanced solid tumor such as melanoma, head and neck, liver or kidney cancer. This specimen was CD4+ or CD8+ T cells sorted from blood, taken in a trial of the OX40 agonist ivuxolimab. The V and J genes are TRBV7-6 and TRBJ1-2; 7 bases agree with TRBD1. Here the CDR3 reads CASSLAGTAESVVYGYTF. The CDR3 bases are TGTGCCAGCAGCTTAGCCGGGACAGCCGAGTCCGTGGTCTATGGCTACACCTTC.